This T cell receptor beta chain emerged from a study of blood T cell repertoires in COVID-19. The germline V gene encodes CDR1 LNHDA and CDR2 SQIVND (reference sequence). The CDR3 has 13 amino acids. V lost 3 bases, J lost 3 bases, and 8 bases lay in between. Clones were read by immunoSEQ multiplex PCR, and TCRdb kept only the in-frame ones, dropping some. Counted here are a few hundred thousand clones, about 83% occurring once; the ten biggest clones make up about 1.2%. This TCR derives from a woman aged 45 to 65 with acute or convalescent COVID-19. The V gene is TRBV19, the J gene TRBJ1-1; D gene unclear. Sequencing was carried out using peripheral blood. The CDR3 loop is CASSIMSYTEAFF. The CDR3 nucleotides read TGTGCCAGTAGTATTATGAGCTACACTGAAGCTTTCTTT.